The sample holds many counts of the clone carrying this T cell receptor (beta chain). As yet, its antigen is unknown. One entry per CDR3 protein, called by TCRdb with MiXCR from the 5' RACE reads. The repertoire holds about 220,000 distinct CDR3 sequences, with roughly a tenth as singletons. This sample stems from a study of CD8 T cells in ankylosing spondylitis. Study results and limitations: In synovial fluid and blood from reactive arthritis, some motif variants were previously reported. Disease-associated clonotypes exhibited CD8+ identity and were relatively infrequent in peripheral blood. For ankylosing spondylitis blood, a TCR beta motif of fewer than 10 highly homologous variants appeared characteristic.

Trimming cost V 2 bases and J 7 bases, with 12 bases left between them. Germline CDR1 is DFQATT and CDR2 is SNEGSKA (reference sequence). CDR3 length equals 13 residues. The TCR was taken from a male donor with ankylosing spondylitis or in good health (not recorded which). The rearrangement links TRBV20-1 to TRBJ2-1, with D possibly matching TRBD1 (5 bases). Material for sequencing was blood, either unsorted or a sorted T cell fraction (not recorded which). The CDR3 bases are TGCAGTGCTAGAAACCCAGGGTGGAATGAGCAGTTCTTC. Translation gives CSARNPGWNEQFF.